Below are 32 T cell receptor beta chains sequenced from a single sample in a study of graft-versus-host responses after intestinal transplantation. Antigens of these TCRs are unknown. The protocol was immunoSEQ multiplex PCR, while the TCRdb copy is restricted to in-frame clones and leaves out a portion. Of over 85,000 clones in the sample, just under 95% were seen once. The sequencing used unstimulated CD8+ T cells sorted from spleen or lymph node cells, collected before intestinal transplant. These TCRs come from a human donor who received an intestinal transplant.

V gene TRBV4-1 combines with J gene TRBJ2-7; 10 nucleotides agree with TRBD1. V trimming: 1 base; J trimming: 3 bases; junction bases outside the gene matches: 6. CDR1 is MGHRA and CDR2 is YSYEKL in the germline V gene. The CDR3 totals 16 residues. The CDR3 DNA reads TGCGCCAGCAGCCAAGTTTCCGGGACAGGGGTCTACGAGCAGTACTTC. Protein: CASSQVSGTGVYEQYF.

The chain combines TRBV14 with TRBJ1-2; 7 nucleotides align to TRBD1. CDR3 size: 15 residues. V lost 2 bases and J lost 3; bases outside the gene matches: 6. The V gene's germline CDR1 is SGHDN and CDR2 FVKESK. This CDR3 reads CASSQMAGGYYGYTF. DNA of the CDR3: TGTGCCAGCAGCCAAATGGCAGGGGGTTACTATGGCTACACCTTC.

The chain recombines TRBV30 with TRBJ1-3; TRBD1 is a possible D gene (5 bases). V lost 5 bases to trimming and J lost 0 bases, with 17 bases between them. CDR3 length: 16 amino acids. The germline gives CDR1 GTSNPN, CDR2 SVGIG (reference sequence). Written as DNA, the CDR3 is TGTGCCTGGGGGCCCCTCGACAGCGACTCTGGAAACACCATATATTTT. Protein product: CAWGPLDSDSGNTIYF. Variable domain in full (rest from reference TRBV30 and TRBJ1-3): SQTIHQWPATLVQPVGSPLSLECTVEGTSNPNLYWYRQAAGRGLQLLFYSVGIGQISSEVPQNLSASRPQDRQFILSSKKLLLSDSGFYLCAWGPLDSDSGNTIYFGEGSWLTVV.

This clone was seen once. The genes are TRBV4-3 and TRBJ2-1; TRBD2 agrees at 8 bases. The CDR3 is 15 amino acids. CDR1 is LGHNA and CDR2 is YSLEER in the germline V gene. The ends lost 4 bases at V and 6 bases at J; junction bases unmatched: 8. CDR3 sequence reads: CASSLRSGTSNEQFF. Written as DNA, the CDR3 is TGCGCCAGCAGCCTGCGATCCGGGACTAGCAATGAGCAGTTCTTC.

The V gene is TRBV7-9, the J gene TRBJ1-2; 8 bases are a match to TRBD1. J lost 2 bases, V lost 5 bases, and 7 bases had no gene match. Germline V gives CDR1 SEHNR, CDR2 FQNEAQ (reference sequence). This CDR3 region has 15 residues. As DNA, the CDR3 is TGTGCCAGCAGCGATATGACAGGGGTCAACTATGGCTACACCTTC. It yields the protein CASSDMTGVNYGYTF.

This clone was counted once. The chain combines TRBV2 with TRBJ2-5; TRBD2 agrees at 15 bases. The CDR3 is 18 amino acids. Trimming took 5 bases from V and 5 from J; bases not matched to a gene: 12. Germline lookup yields CDR1 SNHLY and CDR2 FYNNEI. The chain's CDR3 is CASSKRMGLAGGEETQYF. The CDR3 coding sequence is TGTGCCAGCAGTAAACGTATGGGACTAGCGGGAGGCGAGGAGACCCAGTACTTC.

The chain is built from TRBV5-8 and TRBJ1-2; 9 bases line up with TRBD1. V shed 3 bases and J 4 bases; nucleotides not matched to a gene: 7. Germline-derived CDR1 and CDR2 are SGHTS and YDEGEE. The CDR3 has 15 residues. The CDR3: CASSSGTGILYGYTF. DNA of the CDR3: TGTGCCAGCAGCTCCGGGACAGGGATCCTCTATGGCTACACCTTC. The whole variable domain, filled in from reference TRBV5-8 and TRBJ1-2, reads EAGVTQSPTHLIKTRGQQATLRCSPISGHTSVYWYQQALGLGLQFLLWYDEGEERNRGNFPPRFSGRQFPNYSSELNVNALELEDSALYLCASSSGTGILYGYTFGSGTRLTVV.

V is TRBV6-1 and J is TRBJ1-2; 9 bases align to TRBD1. Germline trimming cut 5 bases from V and 1 base from J; bases unmatched to any gene: 5. The CDR3 has 15 residues. CDR1 and CDR2 (germline): MNHNS, SASEGT. CDR3 residues: CASSPLGQGNYGYTF. CDR3 nucleotides: TGTGCCAGCAGTCCATTGGGACAGGGTAACTATGGCTACACCTTC.

The chain links TRBV4-1 to TRBJ2-5, with 10 bases identical to TRBD2. The J call may be faulty, since TRBJ2-7 better matches the DNA end. The CDR3 is 16 amino acids. Germline assignment: CDR1 MGHRA and CDR2 YSYEKL. This chain's CDR3 is CASSPRTSGTFYEQYF. The DNA for the CDR3 is TGCGCCAGCAGCCCCAGGACTAGCGGAACCTTCTACGAGCAGTACTTC.

The J gene is TRBJ2-2, the V gene TRBV7-6, with D possibly being TRBD1 (6 bases). This CDR3 has 14 amino acids. The V gene's germline CDR1 is SGHVS and CDR2 FNYEAQ. Trimming stripped 5 bases from V and 3 bases from J, with 10 bases between. This CDR3 is CASSLYRDTGELFF. The CDR3 coding sequence is TGTGCCAGCAGCCTCTACAGGGACACCGGGGAGCTGTTTTTT.

The chain joins TRBV7-6 to TRBJ2-1; weak D call: TRBD2 (6 bases). The CDR3 contains 16 residues. The germline V gene encodes CDR1 SGHVS and CDR2 FNYEAQ. V was cut by 2 bases and J by 4 bases, with 15 bases left in between. The CDR3, as DNA: TGTGCCAGCAGCTTATTCTCGGGAGTGGCGTACAATGAGCAGTTCTTC. This translates into CASSLFSGVAYNEQFF. The full variable domain, its missing parts supplied by reference TRBV7-6 and TRBJ2-1, is GAGVSQSPRYKVTKRGQDVALRCDPISGHVSLYWYRQALGQGPEFLTYFNYEAQQDKSGLPNDRFSAERPEGSISTLTIQRTEQRDSAMYRCASSLFSGVAYNEQFFGPGTRLTVL.

This clone was picked up a small number of times. The chain links TRBV5-8 to TRBJ1-6, with TRBD1 as a possible D gene (5 bases). Trimming stripped 0 bases from V and 1 base from J, with 5 bases between. This CDR3 contains 15 residues. Germline V gives CDR1 SGHTS, CDR2 YDEGEE. The CDR3 here is CASSLDRSYNSPLHF. In DNA, the CDR3 is TGTGCCAGCAGCTTGGACAGGTCCTATAATTCACCCCTCCACTTT.

The V call is TRBV15, the J call TRBJ1-5; 7 nucleotides agree with TRBD1. This CDR3 has 18 amino acids. Germline CDR1 is LNHNV and CDR2 is YYDKDF (reference sequence). The V and J ends lost 6 bases and 9 bases, in that order; junction bases with no gene match: 23. In DNA form, the CDR3 reads TGTGCCACCAGGTACACTATGTCTTTTGAGGGGGCCGTGGGGCCCCAGCATTTT. Its translation is CATRYTMSFEGAVGPQHF.

This chain uses TRBV4-3 with TRBJ2-2, with D perhaps TRBD2 (7 bases). Germline lookup yields CDR1 LGHNA and CDR2 YSLEER. Trimming shortened V by 5 bases and J by 7 bases, and 17 bases separated the two germline ends. This CDR3 comprises 15 residues. CDR3 amino acids: CASSVYSGGVGELFF. CDR3 bases: TGCGCCAGCAGCGTATACTCGGGGGGCGTCGGGGAGCTGTTTTTT.

The V and J genes are TRBV4-1 and TRBJ2-1, with TRBD2 identical over 13 bases. From germline, CDR1 is MGHRA and CDR2 YSYEKL. The CDR3 length is 15 residues. V lost 2 bases, J lost 9 bases, and 4 bases stayed unmatched. The DNA of the CDR3 is TGCGCCAGCAGCCAAACTAGCGGGGGGGCGTTTGAGCAGTTCTTC. Protein product: CASSQTSGGAFEQFF.

The chain couples TRBV4-1 to TRBJ1-1; 7 bases are a match to TRBD1. CDR1 and CDR2 (germline): MGHRA, YSYEKL. The CDR3 has 19 residues. Unmatched junction bases numbered 13, after V lost 0 bases and J lost 0 bases. CDR3 sequence reads: CASSQDPGTATPLNTEAFF. The DNA of the CDR3 is TGCGCCAGCAGCCAAGACCCCGGGACAGCCACACCTTTGAACACTGAAGCTTTCTTT.

This chain uses TRBV29-1 with TRBJ1-2; a possible D gene is TRBD1 (6 bases). The length of the CDR3 is 13 residues. The V gene's germline CDR1 is SQVTM and CDR2 ANQGSEA. V was clipped by 6 bases and J by 4 bases, with 15 bases between them. CDR3 nucleotide sequence: TGCAGCGTGAACAGGGTCGCCCCCTATGGCTACACCTTC. Encoded protein: CSVNRVAPYGYTF.

The rearrangement uses TRBV4-1 and TRBJ2-5; TRBD2 aligns across 7 bases. Germline trimming cut 3 bases from V and 6 bases from J; bases unmatched to any gene: 7. CDR1 and CDR2 from the germline V gene are MGHRA and YSYEKL. The CDR3 is 14 amino acids. The CDR3 sequence is CASSHVGGSQTQYF. CDR3 DNA: TGCGCCAGCAGCCATGTAGGCGGGAGTCAGACCCAGTACTTC.

This rearrangement joins TRBV29-1 to TRBJ2-7, with D unresolved. The CDR3 runs to 13 residues. V gave up 0 bases and J gave up 1 base, with 7 bases separating them. CDR1 and CDR2 (germline): SQVTM, ANQGSEA. The DNA for the CDR3 is TGCAGCGTTGAAGACCCGGAGTCCTACGAGCAGTACTTC. Translating it yields CSVEDPESYEQYF.

V is TRBV6-1 and J is TRBJ2-1, with 10 bases fitting TRBD1. Trimming cost V 6 bases and J 2 bases; bases outside gene matches: 4. The CDR3 contains 15 residues. The germline V gene has CDR1 MNHNS and CDR2 SASEGT. CDR3 amino acids: CASRTGTGAYNEQFF. The CDR3 DNA is TGTGCCAGCAGGACCGGGACAGGGGCCTACAATGAGCAGTTCTTC.

V is TRBV7-9 and J is TRBJ2-6, with D possibly matching TRBD1 (6 bases). In germline, CDR1 is SEHNR, CDR2 FQNEAQ (reference sequence). V gave up 5 bases and J gave up 4 bases, with 18 bases separating them. This CDR3 comprises 17 residues. CDR3 bases: TGTGCCAGCAGCGGACAGACTACTTCTCTGGGGGCCAACGTCCTGACTTTC. Translating it yields CASSGQTTSLGANVLTF. Together with reference TRBV7-9 and TRBJ2-6, the CDR3 gives the full variable domain: DTGVSQNPRHKITKRGQNVTFRCDPISEHNRLYWYRQTLGQGPEFLTYFQNEAQLEKSRLLSDRFSAERPKGSFSTLEIQRTEQGDSAMYLCASSGQTTSLGANVLTFGAGSRLTVL.

CDR3 sequence: CASSQSRQGHYEQYF. The CDR3 DNA sequence: TGCGCCAGCAGCCAATCGCGACAGGGACACTACGAGCAGTACTTC. The chain combines TRBV4-1 with TRBJ2-7, with TRBD1 matching 7 bases. V lost 2 bases, J lost 3 bases, and 7 bases stayed unmatched. Germline CDR1 MGHRA, CDR2 YSYEKL. CDR3 length: 15 residues.

The chain uses TRBV27 and TRBJ2-2; TRBD2 aligns across 10 bases. The junction had 11 bases not matched to a gene; V was cut back by 2 bases and J by 8 bases. CDR3 length: 17 amino acids. CDR1 and CDR2 from the germline V gene are MNHEY and SMNVEV (reference sequence). CDR3 residues: CASSLLTGLALGGELFF. In DNA, the CDR3 is TGTGCCAGCAGTTTACTTACGGGACTAGCGTTAGGTGGGGAGCTGTTTTTT.

V usage is TRBV7-3 and J usage is TRBJ2-3, with 7 positions matching TRBD1. CDR1 SGHTA and CDR2 FQGTGA come from the germline V gene. The CDR3 has 13 amino acids. Trimming took 10 bases from V and 3 from J; bases not matched to a gene: 7. The CDR3 reads CATSRQGTDTQYF. The CDR3 coding sequence is TGTGCCACTTCTAGACAGGGAACAGATACGCAGTATTTT.

The J gene is TRBJ2-7, the V gene TRBV2; 9 bases are shared with TRBD2. V shed 3 bases and J 10 bases; nucleotides not matched to a gene: 7. The germline V gene encodes CDR1 SNHLY and CDR2 FYNNEI. The CDR3 is 13 residues long. Here the CDR3 DNA reads TGTGCCAGCAGTGATTTAGCGGGAGAGAATCAGTACTTC. It yields the protein CASSDLAGENQYF.

This chain uses TRBV10-1 with TRBJ1-2; no clear D gene. The length of the CDR3 is 13 residues. V lost 2 bases to trimming and J lost 2 bases, with 6 bases between them. From germline, CDR1 is WNHNN and CDR2 SYGVQD (reference sequence). CDR3 sequence (DNA): TGCGCCAGCAGTGAGGACGGGAACTATGGCTACACCTTC. Its translation: CASSEDGNYGYTF.

The DNA of the CDR3 is TGTGCCAGCAGCTTGGGGACAGGGGCAGGTTCACCCCTCCACTTT. Translation gives CASSLGTGAGSPLHF. The rearrangement links TRBV7-6 to TRBJ1-6; 10 positions match TRBD1. Looked up from germline, CDR1 is SGHVS and CDR2 is FNYEAQ. After removal of 3 bases from V and 9 bases from J, the junction contained 5 bases not matched to a gene. The CDR3 contains 15 residues.

This chain joins TRBV7-9 and TRBJ1-1, with D unresolved. The CDR3 is made up of 13 amino acids. V dropped 5 bases and J dropped 7 bases, with 14 bases sitting between them. Germline V CDR1 and CDR2: SEHNR, FQNEAQ (reference sequence). In DNA, the CDR3 is TGTGCCAGCAGCCCTCGTACGAACTATGAAGCTTTCTTT. Protein product: CASSPRTNYEAFF. Full variable domain (rest looked up from reference TRBV7-9 and TRBJ1-1): DTGVSQNPRHKITKRGQNVTFRCDPISEHNRLYWYRQTLGQGPEFLTYFQNEAQLEKSRLLSDRFSAERPKGSFSTLEIQRTEQGDSAMYLCASSPRTNYEAFFGQGTRLTVV.

This chain uses TRBV7-7 with TRBJ2-2, with TRBD1 identical over 7 bases. The junction had 6 bases not matched to a gene; V was cut back by 1 base and J by 4 bases. Germline V lookup: CDR1 SSHAT, CDR2 FNYEAQ (reference sequence). The CDR3 runs 16 residues. CDR3 bases: TGTGCCAGCAGCTTAGTTCCGGGGACAGTCACCGGGGAGCTGTTTTTT. Residues: CASSLVPGTVTGELFF. Full variable domain (remainder filled in from reference TRBV7-7 and TRBJ2-2): GAGVSQSPRYKVTKRGQDVTLRCDPISSHATLYWYQQALGQGPEFLTYFNYEAQPDKSGLPSDRFSAERPEGSISTLTIQRTEQRDSAMYRCASSLVPGTVTGELFFGEGSRLTVL.

This clone was counted a single time. V and J are TRBV7-9 and TRBJ1-2; D is possibly TRBD1 (6 bases). The CDR3 totals 14 residues. V was clipped by 5 bases and J by 6 bases, with 16 bases between them. Germline V gives CDR1 SEHNR, CDR2 FQNEAQ (reference sequence). The CDR3 protein is CASSHRDILDGYTF. The CDR3 DNA reads TGTGCCAGCAGCCATCGGGACATCCTGGATGGCTACACCTTC.

A single count supports this clone. This sequence joins TRBV7-2 and TRBJ1-5; D unresolved. V lost 1 base, J lost 0 bases, and 7 bases lay in between. Germline-derived CDR1 and CDR2 are SGHTA and FQGNSA. There are 15 residues in the CDR3. The CDR3 nucleotides are TGTGCCAGCAGCTTAGGAACAGTTAGCAATCAGCCCCAGCATTTT. This translates into CASSLGTVSNQPQHF.

The rearrangement links TRBV11-2 to TRBJ2-6; the D gene is possibly TRBD2 (6 bases). Germline loops: CDR1 SGHAT, CDR2 FQNNGV. The CDR3 is 17 amino acids. Trimming shortened V by 4 bases and J by 0 bases, and 13 bases separated the two germline ends. CDR3 loop: CASSSPAGTSGANVLTF. The DNA for the CDR3 is TGTGCCAGCAGCTCCCCCGCGGGAACCTCTGGGGCCAACGTCCTGACTTTC.